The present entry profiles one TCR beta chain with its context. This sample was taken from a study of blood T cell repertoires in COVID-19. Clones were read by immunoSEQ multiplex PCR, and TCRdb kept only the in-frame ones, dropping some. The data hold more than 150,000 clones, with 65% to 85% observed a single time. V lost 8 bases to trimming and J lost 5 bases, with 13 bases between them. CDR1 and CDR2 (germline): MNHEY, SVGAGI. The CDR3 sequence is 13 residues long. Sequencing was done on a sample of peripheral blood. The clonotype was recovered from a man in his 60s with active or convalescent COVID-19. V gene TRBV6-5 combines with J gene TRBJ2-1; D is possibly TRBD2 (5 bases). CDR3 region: CASALEADNEQFF. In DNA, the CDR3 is TGTGCCAGCGCGTTGGAGGCAGACAATGAGCAGTTCTTC.